This T cell receptor beta chain derives from a study of vaccination and CD4 T cells after COVID-19. In the study overall: Everyone enrolled got two doses of BNT162b2 or mRNA-1273 vaccine.

This clonotype occurred a few times. The antigen remains unidentified. V was cut by 3 bases and J by 2 bases, with 12 bases left in between. CDR1 and CDR2 from the germline V gene are KGHDR and SFDVKD. The CDR3 consists of 15 residues. The assay that was used to sequence DNA from cultured CD4+ T cells was the Oncomine TCR Beta short-read assay. One entry per CDR3 protein results from TCRdb running MiXCR on the PCR reads. Of roughly 8,900 distinct CDR3 sequences listed, roughly three fifths are singletons. Treatment reported: roughly 10-day PBMC culture with coronavirus spike peptide pools or control peptides (ViraFEST assay). ViraFEST relied on peptide pools to expand antigen-specific T cells; the TCRs were sequenced afterward.

The J gene is TRBJ2-5, the V gene TRBV24-1, with D hard to call. This TCR came from a human donor with COVID-19. Specimen: cultured CD4+ T cells from blood, collected after SARS-CoV-2 vaccination. CDR3 DNA: TGTGCCACCAGTGATCCAAGTGAGGTACAAGAGACCCAGTACTTC. Translated: CATSDPSEVQETQYF.